The sequence of this T cell receptor (beta chain) was determined in a study of blood T cell repertoires in COVID-19. Study overall: Sources were T cells, B-cell-depleted T cells, or PBMCs; the material itself was cDNA or gDNA.

Assay: immunoSEQ multiplex PCR; the TCRdb copy retains only in-frame clones and omits some. The sample lists about 130,000 clones; approximately 85% were seen once. From germline, CDR1 is SGHDT and CDR2 YYEEEE. The CDR3 contains 16 residues. V dropped 7 bases and J dropped 0 bases, with 19 bases sitting between them. This clone was recorded a few times. The source of this sequence is a human donor in a cohort sampled during active COVID-19. J is TRBJ1-1 and V is TRBV5-6, with D hard to call. The sequenced material came from peripheral blood. The CDR3 DNA reads as TGTGCCAGCGCCCTGGGGAGGGCCCGGATGAACACTGAAGCTTTCTTT. Translated: CASALGRARMNTEAFF.